This T cell receptor (beta chain) was profiled in a study of blood T cells in healthy people across ages. Across the study: Roughly one uniquely barcoded beta molecule per two T cells was captured.

Germline loops: CDR1 SGHRS, CDR2 YFSETQ. The CDR3 length is 15 residues. V trimming: 1 base; J trimming: 3 bases; junction bases outside the gene matches: 4. Study-level findings and limits: A strong correlation between TCR beta diversity and naive T cell percentage was seen.

Next came a second PCR, run for about 6 to 12 cycles, which used a sample-barcoded 5' primer along with a J-beta primer mix. Every individual sample yielded 2.5 million or more paired-end reads (each containing CDR3). TCRdb reprocessed the 5' RACE reads via MiXCR and lists one record per CDR3 protein. Of roughly 1,700,000 distinct CDR3 sequences in the sample, 28% were seen once. The table lists this clonotype with many counts. The antigen is not known. This chain joins TRBV5-1 and TRBJ2-7, with 10 bases identical to TRBD1. Material for sequencing was blood. The clonotype originates from a woman in her 30s in good health. CDR3 nucleotide sequence: TGCGCCAGCAGCTTGTCGGGGACAGGGGTCTACGAGCAGTACTTC. It yields the protein CASSLSGTGVYEQYF.